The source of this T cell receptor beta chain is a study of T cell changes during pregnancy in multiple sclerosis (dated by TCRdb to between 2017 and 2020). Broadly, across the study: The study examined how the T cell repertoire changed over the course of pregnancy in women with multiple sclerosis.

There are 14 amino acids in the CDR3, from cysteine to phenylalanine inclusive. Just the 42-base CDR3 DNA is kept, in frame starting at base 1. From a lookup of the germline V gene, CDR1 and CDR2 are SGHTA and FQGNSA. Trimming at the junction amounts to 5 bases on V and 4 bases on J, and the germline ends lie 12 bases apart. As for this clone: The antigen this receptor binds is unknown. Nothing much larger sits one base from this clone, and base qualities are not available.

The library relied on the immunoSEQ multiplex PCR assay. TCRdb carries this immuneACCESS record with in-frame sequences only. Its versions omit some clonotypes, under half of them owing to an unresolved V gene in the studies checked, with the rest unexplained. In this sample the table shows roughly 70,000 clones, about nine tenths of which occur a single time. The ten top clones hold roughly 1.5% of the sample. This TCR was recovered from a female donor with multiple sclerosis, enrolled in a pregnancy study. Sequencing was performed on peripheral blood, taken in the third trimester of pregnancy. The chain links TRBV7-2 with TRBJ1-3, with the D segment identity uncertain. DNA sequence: TGTGCCAGCAGCCCTTATAATCTGGGAAACACCATATATTTT. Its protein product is CASSPYNLGNTIYF. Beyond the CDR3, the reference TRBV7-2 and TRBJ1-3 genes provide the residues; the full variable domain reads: GAGVSQSPSNKVTEKGKDVELRCDPISGHTALYWYRQSLGQGLEFLIYFQGNSAPDKSGLPSDRFSAERTGGSVSTLTIQRTQQEDSAVYLCASSPYNLGNTIYFGEGSWLTVV.